This T cell receptor (beta chain) was sequenced in a study of blood T cell repertoires in COVID-19. Overall study: PBMCs, B-cell-depleted T cells, or T cells provided the cDNA or gDNA that made up the material.

Assay: immunoSEQ multiplex PCR; the TCRdb copy retains only in-frame clones and omits some. In the table there are approximately 210,000 clones, approximately 91% of which are singletons. Germline V lookup: CDR1 KGHSH, CDR2 LQKENI. The V gene end was trimmed by 4 bases and the J gene end by 7 bases; junction bases not matched to a gene: 23. The CDR3 loop spans 21 amino acids. This clonotype was obtained from a middle-aged woman with acute or convalescent COVID-19. The J gene is TRBJ2-1, the V gene TRBV18, with 12 bases that match TRBD2. Input material: peripheral blood. The CDR3 sequence: CASSLGLREVLAGGLWNEQFF. The CDR3, as DNA: TGTGCCAGCTCACTCGGTCTCCGGGAAGTACTAGCGGGGGGCCTTTGGAATGAGCAGTTCTTC. Using reference TRBV18 and TRBJ2-1 for the parts outside the CDR3, the full variable domain is NAGVMQNPRHLVRRRGQEARLRCSPMKGHSHVYWYRQLPEEGLKFMVYLQKENIIDESGMPKERFSAEFPKEGPSILRIQQVVRGDSAAYFCASSLGLREVLAGGLWNEQFFGPGTRLTVL.